The clone carrying this T cell receptor (beta chain) was seen repeatedly, ten times or more. Assay used: immunoSEQ multiplex PCR; TCRdb lists only in-frame clones, some missing. The repertoire includes hundreds of thousands of clones, roughly 70% of them detected once, and roughly 1.7% sits in the top ten. This entry is derived from a study of shared clonotypes between healthy human individuals. Trimming left V 4 bases short and J 6 bases short, with 13 bases between. This CDR3 is 14 amino acids long. CDR1 SGHDN and CDR2 FVKESK come from the germline V gene. The sequenced sample was memory CD4+ T cells sorted from blood. Subset denoted: CD45RA-negative fraction. The sequence came from a woman younger than 45 in good health. This chain joins TRBV14 and TRBJ2-1, with unresolved D. CDR3: CASSRNRITNEQFF. The CDR3 DNA reads TGTGCCAGCAGCCGAAATCGAATTACCAATGAGCAGTTCTTC.